This T cell receptor beta chain was identified during a study of T cell responses to AZD1222 COVID-19 vaccine. General study results and limits: The number of AZD1222 recipients seropositive at baseline was only six. White British people made up most donors, females outnumbered males, and clonal diversity was possibly underestimated. Repertoires were obtained only post-peak T cell response.

The V gene end was trimmed by 3 bases and the J gene end by 2 bases; junction bases not matched to a gene: 4. In germline, CDR1 is ENHRY, CDR2 SYGVKD. This CDR3 spans 15 amino acids. In the case of this clone: Its antigen remains unknown.

Using immunoSEQ multiplex PCR, the repertoire was profiled, and TCRdb retains in-frame clones only, with some absent. The sample consists of around 210,000 clones, approximately 94% of them appearing once. V is TRBV10-3 and J is TRBJ2-5; 9 nucleotides align to TRBD2. The source is an adult who received the MenACWY meningococcal vaccine as a control. This material consisted of peripheral blood, taken 28 days after the second dose of the MenACWY control vaccine. The CDR3 reads CAISEVAGVQETQYF. In DNA form, the CDR3 reads TGTGCCATCAGTGAAGTAGCGGGGGTACAAGAGACCCAGTACTTC.